These T cell receptor beta chains were read from a single sample in a study of cytomegalovirus exposure and HLA in healthy donors. Profiling relied on immunoSEQ multiplex PCR, and the TCRdb table lists in-frame clones only, not all of them. This sample has approximately 110,000 clones; roughly 81% occur once, and the top ten carry approximately 1%. The material sequenced was PBMCs. These receptors all come from a woman in her twenties or thirties in good health and CMV-seronegative. The CDR3 runs from the conserved cysteine through the conserved F or W. A D gene is named only where the DNA matches it firmly. Not every row has a clone size; where given, it reads once, few, many or a size class.

j_call d_call v_call clone_size cdr3_nt cdr3_aa
TRBJ1-5 TRBD1 TRBV30 . TGTGCCTGGGACAGGGCACACAATCAGCCCCAGCATTTT CAWDRAHNQPQHF
TRBJ1-1 . TRBV12-5 . TGTGCTAGTGGTTTGGTAGCAGGGCTCGTTATGAACACTGAAGCTTTCTTT CASGLVAGLVMNTEAFF
TRBJ1-1 TRBD1 TRBV5-1 . TGCGCCAGCAGCTCCGGGACAGGGGGGCCGGACACTGAAGCTTTCTTT CASSSGTGGPDTEAFF
TRBJ1-5 . TRBV10-1 . TGCGCCAGCAGTCTGACAGAGCCCCAGCATTTT CASSLTEPQHF
TRBJ1-1 . TRBV15 . TGTGCCACCAGCAGAGATCGGGGTGATGCTTTCTTT CATSRDRGDAFF
TRBJ2-4 TRBD2 TRBV5-8 . TGTGCCAGCAGCCCCCAAGGAGGGACTAGCGGGAAGAAAAACATTCAGTACTTC CASSPQGGTSGKKNIQYF
TRBJ2-1 TRBD2 TRBV6-1 . TGTGCCAGCAGTGAAAAGACTAGCGGGGCCGATGAGCAGTTCTTC CASSEKTSGADEQFF
TRBJ2-3 . TRBV7-8 . TGTGCCAGCAGCCCAGGGGGCGGGGGTCCGATAGATACGCAGTATTTT CASSPGGGGPIDTQYF
TRBJ1-1 . TRBV4-3 . TGCGCCAGCAGCCAAGATTTAAGGGGAGGGAACACTGAAGCTTTCTTT CASSQDLRGGNTEAFF
TRBJ1-2 . TRBV6-1 . TGTGCCAGCAGTGTTCAAGCCACCGGTCAATATGGCTACACCTTC CASSVQATGQYGYTF
TRBJ1-1 TRBD1 TRBV7-9 . TGTGCCAGCAGCCGCAGGGGGAATCTTAACACTGAAGCTTTCTTT CASSRRGNLNTEAFF
TRBJ2-5 . TRBV6-1 few TGTGCCAGCAGGCAGGCCCTCCAAGAGACCCAGTACTTC CASRQALQETQYF
TRBJ1-2 TRBD1 TRBV18 . TGTGCCAGCTCACTTACGGGACAGGGAATTTCTAACTATGGCTACACCTTC CASSLTGQGISNYGYTF
TRBJ2-7 . TRBV7-6 . TGTGCCAGCAGCAAGCTTGAGGGTTACGAGCAGTACTTC CASSKLEGYEQYF
TRBJ1-6 TRBD1 TRBV5-5 . TGTGCCAGCAGCACCTTGACAGGGACTAGGCCCCTCCACTTT CASSTLTGTRPLHF
TRBJ2-5 . TRBV30 . TGTGCCTGGAGTTTCGGGTTTCGGGAGACCCAGTACTTC CAWSFGFRETQYF
TRBJ1-1 . TRBV6-9 . TGTGCCAGCAGTCCCCATAGGGGGGGATTGAACACTGAAGCTTTCTTT CASSPHRGGLNTEAFF
TRBJ2-5 TRBD2 TRBV11-3 . TGTGCCAGCACCCTGACTAGCGGGAGTGAGACCCAGTACTTC CASTLTSGSETQYF
TRBJ1-2 . TRBV19 . TGTGCCAGTATCGATCCTAGGTCAGGGTTCTATGGCTACACCTTC CASIDPRSGFYGYTF
TRBJ2-7 . TRBV19 few TGTGCCAGTTCTACGGGACACCCCTACGAGCAGTACTTC CASSTGHPYEQYF
TRBJ1-2 . TRBV7-2 . TGTGCCAGCAGCCCCCCCGTTCGGGTACCCCGAGGCGGCTACACCTTC CASSPPVRVPRGGYTF
TRBJ1-1 TRBD1 TRBV27 . TGTGCCAGCCAGCGAACAGACAGGGCTGCCGGACTAATGAACACTGAAGCTTTCTTT CASQRTDRAAGLMNTEAFF
TRBJ2-2 . TRBV6-5 . TGTGCCAGCAGTTATGACTATACGAACACCGGGGAGCTGTTTTTT CASSYDYTNTGELFF
TRBJ2-7 TRBD1 TRBV6-5 . TGTGCCAGCAGGCCACGACAGGGGATATCCTACGAGCAGTACTTC CASRPRQGISYEQYF
TRBJ1-2 . TRBV6-5 . TGTGCCAGCAGTCCGACCCCCGGGTCTGGCTACACCTTC CASSPTPGSGYTF
TRBJ2-1 . TRBV6-5 . TGTGCCAGCAGTTCATTAGATGAGCAGTTCTTC CASSSLDEQFF
TRBJ1-2 TRBD1 TRBV7-9 . TGTGCCAGCAGCTTAAAGGACAGGATGTACTATGGCTACACCTTC CASSLKDRMYYGYTF
TRBJ1-2 TRBD1 TRBV5-4 . TGTGCCAGCAGCGGACGACAGGGGAGCTCTCGATATGGCTACACCTTC CASSGRQGSSRYGYTF
TRBJ2-2 TRBD1 TRBV10-1 once TGCGCCAGCAGTGCGGGGACAGGGGGCGCATGTCGCGGGGAGCTGTTTTTT CASSAGTGGACRGELFF
TRBJ1-2 . TRBV6-5 . TGTGCCAGCAGTAGCTTGGGGGGTTCAGGGGGCTACACCTTC CASSSLGGSGGYTF
TRBJ1-6 . TRBV11-3 . TGTGCCAGCAGCTTCTCCCAGGCGAATAATTCACCCCTCCACTTT CASSFSQANNSPLHF
TRBJ1-1 . TRBV19 . TGTGCCAGTAGTAAACAGGGTTACACTGAAGCTTTCTTT CASSKQGYTEAFF
TRBJ2-5 TRBD2 TRBV5-1 . TGCGCCAGCAGCCCGGGGACTAGCGGGGGCCCCCGGGAGACCCAGTACTTC CASSPGTSGGPRETQYF
TRBJ1-2 . TRBV6-5 . TGTGCCAGCAGCCCTGACGGGATTAACTATGGCTACACCTTC CASSPDGINYGYTF
TRBJ2-2 . TRBV6-1 . TGTGCCAGCAGTGAAGTAGTGAGGGCCTCCGGGGAGCTGTTTTTT CASSEVVRASGELFF
TRBJ1-2 TRBD1 TRBV4-3 . TGCGCCAGCAGCCAAGATGACAGGGTGGACTATGGCTACACCTTC CASSQDDRVDYGYTF
TRBJ2-2 TRBD1 TRBV7-2 few TGTGCCAGCAGAAAAGGGACAGGAACAAACGGGGAGCTGTTTTTT CASRKGTGTNGELFF
TRBJ1-1 . TRBV6-1 . TGTGCCAGCACCGAAGGGGGGAACACTGAAGCTTTCTTT CASTEGGNTEAFF
TRBJ2-7 TRBD2 TRBV19 once TGTGCCAGTAGTACCGGGACTAGCGGGTCCGAGTACGAGCAGTACTTC CASSTGTSGSEYEQYF
TRBJ2-7 . TRBV18 once TGTGCCAGCTCACCGGGGCCAGGACAATACTACGAGCAGTACTTC CASSPGPGQYYEQYF
TRBJ1-2 . TRBV25-1 . TGTGCCAGCAGTGACAGGGTAGGCTATGGCTACACCTTC CASSDRVGYGYTF
TRBJ2-5 . TRBV14 . TGTGCCAGCAGCCAACTGGGGAGAGAGACCCAGTACTTC CASSQLGRETQYF
TRBJ2-6 . TRBV7-8 . TGTGCCAGCAGCTTAGCGCTAACAGGGACCTCTGGGGCCAACGTCCTGACTTTC CASSLALTGTSGANVLTF
TRBJ1-1 TRBD1 TRBV9 few TGTGCCAGCAGCGGAGGCCCCGTACAGGGGGGCACTGAAGCTTTCTTT CASSGGPVQGGTEAFF
TRBJ2-7 TRBD2 TRBV5-1 . TGCGCCAGCAGCTCCGGGGGGGGCGCCCTCTACGAGCAGTACTTC CASSSGGGALYEQYF
TRBJ1-2 . TRBV6-6 . TGTGCCAGCAGTTGGGGGCTCGATGGCTACACCTTC CASSWGLDGYTF